This T cell receptor (beta chain) emerged from a study of blood T cell repertoires in COVID-19. Study-wide background: Spain, Italy and the United States supplied samples that represented acute and convalescent COVID-19. Sample material is recorded as cDNA or gDNA derived from T cells, B-cell-depleted T cells, or PBMCs.

This CDR3 has 15 residues. Germline trimming cut 2 bases from V and 6 bases from J; bases unmatched to any gene: 8. Germline CDR1 is SGDLS and CDR2 is YYNGEE. Per the study methods: Quantification of nucleated cells was approximated via reference gene primer amplification. Sequencing used immunoSEQ multiplex PCR; TCRdb keeps in-frame clones, though not all of them. V and J calls and clone size are given by that table; D and trimming were obtained from the DNA. The sample holds 75,000 to 95,000 clones, roughly 84% seen once. V usage is TRBV9 and J usage is TRBJ2-7, with 10 bases that match TRBD1. Sample: peripheral blood. The clonotype originates from a man aged 55 to 70 with acute or convalescent COVID-19. The chain's CDR3 is CASSVTGGGFGEQYF. The CDR3, as DNA: TGTGCCAGCAGCGTGACAGGGGGCGGCTTCGGCGAGCAGTACTTC.